These 20 T cell receptor beta chains originate from one sample sequenced in a study of tumor-infiltrating lymphocytes in primary liver carcinoma. Without any cell sorting, roughly 20-32 mg of bulk tissue yielded co-extracted RNA and DNA. Synthesis of TCR beta cDNA was carried out from 500 ng total RNA with a constant-region primer. TCR beta libraries came from three nested multiplex PCR rounds using slightly modified ARM-PCR. In the first two PCR rounds, TRBV1-TRBV30 forward primers were paired with a C-beta reverse primer, and each round lasted 10 cycles. Using its own MiXCR run on the multiplex PCR reads, TCRdb lists one record per CDR3 protein. This sample carries about 120,000 distinct CDR3 sequences, around two thirds of them seen once, and the ten largest clones take about 8%. The specimen was tumor-adjacent normal liver tissue. These receptors were taken from a woman aged 60 to 75 with primary liver carcinoma and hepatitis B virus infection.

The rearrangement joins TRBV9 to TRBJ1-2, with 8 positions matching TRBD1. The trim removed 6 bases at V and 0 bases at J, leaving 10 bases unmatched. The CDR3 is made up of 16 amino acids. Germline assignment: CDR1 SGDLS and CDR2 YYNGEE. This chain's CDR3 is CASNLGTGGPNYGYTF. The CDR3 nucleotides are TGTGCCAGCAACCTAGGGACAGGAGGCCCTAACTATGGCTACACCTTC.

This clonotype was observed a few times. V usage is TRBV11-2 and J usage is TRBJ2-5; 9 nucleotides agree with TRBD2. Germline CDR1 reads SGHAT; CDR2 reads FQNNGV. There are 14 residues in the CDR3. The J segment lost 5 bases and the V segment lost 2 bases, leaving 3 bases of the junction unmatched. As DNA, the CDR3 is TGTGCCAGCAGCTTAACCGCGGGGGGGGAGACCCAGTACTTC. Translating gives CASSLTAGGETQYF.

Note on this clonotype: A junction end diverges from the germline sequence, so it may reflect a read error. V gene TRBV19 combines with J gene TRBJ2-5; D is possibly TRBD2 (6 bases). This CDR3 comprises 16 residues. Per germline, CDR1 LNHDA and CDR2 SQIVND (reference sequence). The CDR3 sequence: CVSSTSTGGDQEIQYF. CDR3 DNA: TGTGTCAGTAGTACGTCGACTGGCGGGGACCAAGAGATCCAGTACTTC.

With respect to this clonotype: The conserved phenylalanine or tryptophan is not found at the CDR3 terminus, so this likely reflects a read error. It is unclear where the CDR3 begins or ends on the DNA, so no DNA is shown, and the CDR3 is as TCRdb lists it. The chain is built from TRBV11-1 and TRBJ1-1; the table's TRBD1 call for D was not verified on the DNA. CDR1 is SGHAT and CDR2 is FQDESV in the germline V gene (reference sequence). The CDR3 length equals 17 residues, ends included. The CDR3 region is CASSQATGGPCGTEAFL.

Points on this clonotype: A much larger clone differs by one base, so this may be a read error. This sequence joins TRBV30 and TRBJ2-5; D not resolved. Trimming pared 0 bases from V and 2 bases from J, leaving 10 bases between. The CDR3 has 14 residues. The germline V gene encodes CDR1 GTSNPN and CDR2 SVGIG (reference sequence). The CDR3 bases are TGTGCCTGGAGTGTACTCCGCACTCAAGAGACCCAGTACTTC. Translating gives CAWSVLRTQETQYF.

With respect to this clonotype: This clone may be a read error of a much larger clone one base away. The V gene is TRBV30, the J gene TRBJ1-3; D remains unclear. CDR3 length: 12 residues. Germline loops: CDR1 GTSNPN, CDR2 SVGIG (reference sequence). CDR3 amino acids: CVWSATGNTIYF. CDR3 bases: TGTGTCTGGAGTGCGACTGGAAACACCATATATTTT.

This clonotype was observed many times. The chain joins TRBV6-1 to TRBJ1-2; D is possibly TRBD1 (6 bases). CDR1 and CDR2 from the germline V gene are MNHNS and SASEGT. The CDR3 is made up of 15 amino acids. V shed 0 bases and J shed 5 bases, with 13 bases lying between them. CDR3 residues: CASSEAQGFRYGYTF. CDR3 coding DNA: TGTGCCAGCAGTGAAGCGCAGGGGTTTCGGTATGGCTACACCTTC.

The gene calls are TRBV10-3 and TRBJ2-2, with D perhaps matching TRBD1 or TRBD2 (5 bases each). CDR1 is ENHRY and CDR2 is SYGVKD in the germline V gene. The CDR3 is 12 amino acids. The V end lost 9 bases, the J end lost 9 bases, and 14 bases lay between the germline ends. CDR3 residues: CAMSDGTRELFF. CDR3 coding DNA: TGTGCCATGTCCGATGGGACCAGGGAGCTGTTTTTT.

The rearrangement uses TRBV16 and TRBJ2-6; 8 bases are a match to TRBD1. Germline V gene data show CDR1 as KGHSY and CDR2 as FQNENV. The CDR3 spans 17 residues. Trimming removed 3 bases from V and 2 bases from J; junction bases left unmatched: 6. This chain's CDR3 is CASSHDRGLPGANVLTF. Here the CDR3 DNA reads TGTGCCAGCAGCCACGACAGGGGTTTACCTGGGGCCAACGTCCTGACTTTC.

On this clonotype itself: It may be a read error: a sequence one base away is much more abundant. In this CDR3 the conserved last residue, phenylalanine or tryptophan, is missing, so a read error is likely. The rearrangement links TRBV5-1 to TRBJ2-3; 8 nucleotides agree with TRBD2. Germline V gene lookup returns CDR1 SGHRS and CDR2 YFSETQ. V lost 7 bases to trimming and J lost 3 bases; unmatched junction nucleotides: 7. This CDR3 has 14 amino acids. CDR3 residues: CASSRGRTTDTQYL. Here the CDR3 DNA reads TGCGCCAGCTCCCGCGGGAGGACGACAGATACGCAGTATTTA.

On this clonotype itself: An end of the junction does not agree with germline; a read error may underlie this. The gene calls are TRBV6-2 or TRBV6-3 and TRBJ2-5; D gene unclear. Germline loops: CDR1 MNHEY, CDR2 SVGEGT. The CDR3 consists of 14 residues. The CDR3 loop reads CASSYAIPRENQYF. The CDR3 region has the DNA TGTGCCAGCAGCTACGCCATCCCCCGAGAGAACCAGTACTTC.

Details on this clonotype: A junction end diverges from the germline sequence, so it may reflect a read error. This rearrangement joins TRBV11-2 to TRBJ1-4; weak D call: TRBD1 (5 bases). Germline-derived CDR1 and CDR2 are SGHAT and FQNNGV. The CDR3 totals 14 residues. In nucleotides, the CDR3 is TGTGCCGGCAGCTTCCTGGACAAGGGTGAAAAACTGTTTTTT. This encodes CAGSFLDKGEKLFF.

As to this clonotype: An end of the junction does not agree with germline; a read error may underlie this. The gene calls are TRBV29-1 and TRBJ2-5; 11 bases align to TRBD2. CDR1 and CDR2 from the germline V gene are SQVTM and ANQGSEA. The CDR3 sequence is 14 residues long. The CDR3 is CSVEGTSGMETQYF. The CDR3, as DNA: TGCAGCGTTGAGGGGACTAGCGGAATGGAGACCCAATACTTC.

This clonotype was found many times. The chain joins TRBV28 to TRBJ2-7, with D perhaps TRBD2 (6 bases). The germline CDR1 and CDR2 sequences are MDHEN and SYDVKM. V was trimmed by 3 bases and J by 1 base, leaving 7 bases between them. This CDR3 has 13 amino acids. The CDR3 region is CASSFAGSYEQYF. The CDR3 nucleotides are TGTGCCAGCAGTTTCGCGGGGTCCTACGAGCAGTACTTC.

The V and J genes are TRBV6-6 and TRBJ2-1, with 9 bases identical to TRBD1. J lost 10 bases, V lost 7 bases, and 8 bases had no gene match. This CDR3 contains 13 residues. CDR1 and CDR2 (germline): MNHNY, SVGAGI (reference sequence). CDR3 DNA sequence: TGTGCCAGCACTTCAGGAACAGGGGGCGAGCAGTTCTTC. Translating it yields CASTSGTGGEQFF.

Regarding this clonotype: At one end the junction does not follow the germline gene, possibly because of a read error. V gene TRBV7-9 combines with J gene TRBJ1-1; tentative D call: TRBD1 (5 bases). Germline V lookup: CDR1 SEHNR, CDR2 FQNEAQ (reference sequence). The CDR3 runs 15 residues. The DNA of the CDR3 is TGTGCCAGCAACTTCGGGGACGGGGGGAACACTGATGCTTCCTTT. As protein: CASNFGDGGNTDASF.

CDR3 DNA sequence: TGTGCCAGCTCACCAAAACAGGGGGATGGCTACACCTTC. Translating gives CASSPKQGDGYTF. The V gene is TRBV18, the J gene TRBJ1-2, with TRBD1 matching 8 bases. CDR3 size: 13 residues. After removal of 2 bases from V and 6 bases from J, the junction contained 2 bases not matched to a gene. Germline CDR1 and CDR2: KGHSH and LQKENI.

Points on this clonotype: This CDR3 fails to terminate in the conserved phenylalanine or tryptophan, so it likely reflects a read error. The chain combines TRBV12-3 or TRBV12-4 with TRBJ1-6; D might be TRBD1 (5 bases). This CDR3 has 14 residues. CDR3 region: CTSSLGGRYSPLHI. The CDR3 nucleotides are TGTACCAGCAGTTTGGGGGGACGGTATTCACCCCTCCACATT.

The table lists this clonotype with many counts. This rearrangement joins TRBV4-1 to TRBJ2-3, with D possibly called TRBD1 or TRBD2 (5 bases each). The germline gives CDR1 MGHRA, CDR2 YSYEKL. The CDR3 extends over 14 amino acids. V was pared by 1 base and J by 2 bases, with 7 bases between. CDR3 coding DNA: TGCGCCAGCAGCCAAGGGGACCTCACAGATACGCAGTATTTT. This encodes CASSQGDLTDTQYF.

Notes on this clonotype: Since no conserved phenylalanine or tryptophan closes the CDR3, a read error is the likely cause. The J gene is TRBJ1-1, the V gene TRBV4-1, with TRBD1 matching 7 bases. The CDR3 covers 14 residues. Germline V gene sequence: CDR1 MGHRA, CDR2 YSYEKL. The CDR3 loop reads CVSSHPGGGTEAFS. The CDR3 DNA is TGTGTCAGCAGCCATCCAGGGGGAGGCACTGAAGCTTTCTCT.